These 18 T cell receptor beta chains were sequenced from one sample in a study of post-analysis software for immune sequencing data. The authors incorporated unique molecular identifiers into the TCR beta cDNA libraries. MiXCR, applied by TCRdb to the PCR reads, yields one record per CDR3 protein. The sample shows 750,000 to 900,000 distinct CDR3 sequences, about half of them seen only once. These receptors have no known antigen. Regarding the study as a whole: The study found TRBV5-6, TRBV5-1 and TRBV20-1 among five or six TRBV segments more frequent in patients than controls.

The sample consisted of blood. Every receptor here comes from a girl aged 5-17 years with multiple sclerosis.

The chain has TRBV12-3 or TRBV12-4 and TRBJ2-5; D possibly corresponds to TRBD2 (5 bases). There are 14 residues in the CDR3. Trimming pared 4 bases from V and 7 bases from J, leaving 16 bases between. CDR3 nucleotides: TGTGCCAGCAGTTCGGACTCCCGGACGGGGACCCAGTACTTC. Residues: CASSSDSRTGTQYF.

The chain combines TRBV15 with TRBJ2-4, with 15 bases identical to TRBD2. CDR3 length equals 15 residues. The ends lost 2 bases at V and 14 bases at J; junction bases unmatched: 7. Per the germline V gene, CDR1 is LNHNV and CDR2 is YYDKDF (reference sequence). CDR3 sequence reads: CATSRSPGLAGGEYF. CDR3 nucleotides: TGTGCCACCAGCAGATCCCCGGGACTAGCGGGAGGAGAGTACTTC.

The rearrangement uses TRBV5-1 and TRBJ2-2, with TRBD2 matching over 7 bases. The CDR3 sequence is 15 residues long. Germline V gene data show CDR1 as SGHRS and CDR2 as YFSETQ. Trimming cost V 2 bases and J 7 bases; bases outside gene matches: 8. As DNA, the CDR3 is TGCGCCAGCAGCTTCGAGGTGCGGGGGATCGGGGAGCTGTTTTTT. Its translation: CASSFEVRGIGELFF.

The chain is built from TRBV11-2 and TRBJ2-1, with 7 bases matching TRBD2. The CDR3 contains 17 residues. The J segment lost 0 bases and the V segment lost 3 bases, leaving 8 bases of the junction unmatched. Germline CDR1 and CDR2: SGHAT and FQNNGV. CDR3 nucleotide sequence: TGTGCCAGCAGCTTCCCCCTAAGCGGGGTCTCCTACAATGAGCAGTTCTTC. It specifies CASSFPLSGVSYNEQFF.

This clonotype was counted a few times. The gene calls are TRBV7-8 and TRBJ2-1; 8 nucleotides match TRBD2. Germline CDR1 is SGHVS and CDR2 is FQNEAQ. This CDR3 region has 14 residues. The V gene end was trimmed by 6 bases and the J gene end by 8 bases; junction bases not matched to a gene: 9. The DNA of the CDR3 is TGTGCCAGCAGTTCCGGGACTAGGATTGATGAGCAGTTCTTC. Amino acid sequence: CASSSGTRIDEQFF.

The chain carries TRBV27 and TRBJ2-3, with 9 bases identical to TRBD1. V gave up 5 bases and J gave up 5 bases; unmatched junction bases: 8. The germline CDR1 and CDR2 sequences are MNHEY and SMNVEV (reference sequence). This CDR3 contains 15 residues. This chain's CDR3 is CASSKGTGTGDTQYF. CDR3 nucleotide sequence: TGTGCCAGCAGTAAGGGGACAGGGACTGGAGATACGCAGTATTTT.

The rearrangement links TRBV28 to TRBJ1-1; 8 bases fit TRBD1. Germline-derived CDR1 and CDR2 are MDHEN and SYDVKM. The trim removed 4 bases at V and 4 bases at J, leaving 8 bases unmatched. The CDR3 has 15 amino acids. The chain's CDR3 is CASSSQGAPRTEAFF. The CDR3 DNA sequence: TGTGCCAGCAGTTCCCAGGGGGCGCCCCGCACTGAAGCTTTCTTT.

The CDR3 DNA reads TGTGCCAGCAGCCTTACGACAGGCCGCCCCGACGAGCAGTACTTC. The encoded protein is CASSLTTGRPDEQYF. The chain has TRBV14 and TRBJ2-7, with TRBD1 as a possible D gene (6 bases). CDR3 length: 15 residues. Germline V lookup: CDR1 SGHDN, CDR2 FVKESK. Deletions cut 4 bases from V and 5 bases from J, with 18 bases between.

This sequence joins TRBV28 and TRBJ2-3; TRBD2 matches 14 bases. Germline V gene data show CDR1 as MDHEN and CDR2 as SYDVKM. The length of the CDR3 is 17 residues. V gave up 2 bases and J gave up 6 bases; unmatched junction bases: 7. Here the CDR3 DNA reads TGTGCCAGCAGTTTAGAGAAGACTAGCGGGAGGGCTGATACGCAGTATTTT. Translating it yields CASSLEKTSGRADTQYF.

This clonotype was recorded a few times. The chain carries TRBV12-3 or TRBV12-4 and TRBJ2-7; D is perhaps TRBD2 (5 bases). The CDR3 sequence is 12 residues long. The ends were cut back, 3 bases at V and 9 bases at J, with 12 bases in the middle. For the CDR3, the DNA is TGTGCCAGCAGTTTTAAGGCGGGCGGGCAGTACTTC. Translating it yields CASSFKAGGQYF.

In this sample, this clonotype turned up a few times. This chain joins TRBV29-1 and TRBJ2-7; a possible D gene is TRBD2 (7 bases). V was trimmed by 5 bases and J by 2 bases, leaving 19 bases between them. This CDR3 contains 15 residues. Per germline, CDR1 SQVTM and CDR2 ANQGSEA. The CDR3 sequence: CSVSPRGPPTYEQYF. The DNA of the CDR3 is TGCAGCGTTTCCCCGCGGGGGCCTCCAACCTACGAGCAGTACTTC.

The chain links TRBV7-2 to TRBJ2-3; TRBD2 matches at 9 bases. The CDR3 runs to 13 residues. The V and J ends lost 7 bases and 6 bases, in that order; junction bases with no gene match: 5. CDR1 is SGHTA, CDR2 FQGNSA, per germline. CDR3 sequence reads: CASKASGTDTQYF. The CDR3 DNA reads as TGTGCCAGCAAGGCTAGCGGGACTGATACGCAGTATTTT.

This clonotype came up once. The chain uses TRBV5-1 and TRBJ1-3; the D gene is possibly TRBD1 (5 bases). The V gene lost 0 bases and the J gene lost 0 bases, with 7 bases spanning the gap. Germline loops: CDR1 SGHRS, CDR2 YFSETQ. The CDR3 covers 15 residues. The chain's CDR3 is CASSLEGTSGNTIYF. The DNA of the CDR3 is TGCGCCAGCAGCTTGGAAGGGACCTCTGGAAACACCATATATTTT.

The J gene is TRBJ2-1, the V gene TRBV2; no definite D call. Trimming took off 1 base at V and 6 bases at J, with 4 bases between the two ends. Germline CDR1 and CDR2: SNHLY and FYNNEI. The CDR3 sequence is 12 residues long. This CDR3 reads CASSEGGNEQFF. Written as DNA, the CDR3 is TGTGCCAGCAGTGAAGGGGGCAATGAGCAGTTCTTC.

This clonotype was seen more than once but under ten times. CDR3 coding DNA: TGTGCCAGCAGCCAAAAACGGCCGGGACTAGCGGGAGGGGAGCAGTTCTTC. Translating it yields CASSQKRPGLAGGEQFF. V usage is TRBV3-1 and J usage is TRBJ2-1; 16 nucleotides line up with TRBD2. The CDR3 totals 17 residues. V was pared by 2 bases and J by 10 bases, with 8 bases of the junction left unmatched. Germline V gene data show CDR1 as LGHDT and CDR2 as YNNKEL (reference sequence).

The genes are TRBV6-2 or TRBV6-3 and TRBJ1-5; D is unclear. CDR3 length: 18 amino acids. The V gene lost 2 bases and the J gene lost 0 bases, with 17 bases spanning the gap. Germline V lookup: CDR1 MNHEY, CDR2 SVGEGT. In DNA form, the CDR3 reads TGTGCCAGCAGTTACGATCCCGTCCAGCCCTATAGCAATCAGCCCCAGCATTTT. It translates to CASSYDPVQPYSNQPQHF.

The rearrangement joins TRBV29-1 to TRBJ2-7; 8 nucleotides match TRBD1. Losses at the gene ends were 4 bases for V and 4 bases for J; bases not matched to a gene: 12. This CDR3 has 15 amino acids. In germline, CDR1 is SQVTM, CDR2 ANQGSEA. CDR3 bases: TGCAGCGTTGTTGGTTTGGGTACAGGGGGGTACGAGCAGTACTTC. Amino acid sequence: CSVVGLGTGGYEQYF.

The J gene is TRBJ2-5, the V gene TRBV3-1; D is perhaps TRBD2 (6 bases). V gave up 2 bases and J gave up 5 bases, with 15 bases separating them. Germline CDR1 is LGHDT and CDR2 is YNNKEL (reference sequence). The CDR3 is 15 residues long. The CDR3 spells CASSQLGGSVETQYF. DNA of the CDR3: TGTGCCAGCAGCCAATTGGGAGGCAGTGTGGAGACCCAGTACTTC.